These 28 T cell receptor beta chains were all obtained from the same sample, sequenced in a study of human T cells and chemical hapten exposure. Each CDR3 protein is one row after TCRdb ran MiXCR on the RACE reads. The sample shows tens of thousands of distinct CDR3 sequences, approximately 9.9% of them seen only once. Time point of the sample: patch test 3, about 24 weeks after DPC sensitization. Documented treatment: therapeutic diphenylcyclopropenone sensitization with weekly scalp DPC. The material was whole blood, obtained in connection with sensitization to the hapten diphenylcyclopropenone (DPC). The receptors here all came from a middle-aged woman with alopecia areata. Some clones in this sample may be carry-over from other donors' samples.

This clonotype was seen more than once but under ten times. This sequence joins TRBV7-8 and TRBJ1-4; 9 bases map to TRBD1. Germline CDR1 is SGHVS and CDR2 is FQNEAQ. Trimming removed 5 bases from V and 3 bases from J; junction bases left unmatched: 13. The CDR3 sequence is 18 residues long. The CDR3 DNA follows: TGTGCCAGCAGCGCTATCCCGGGACAGGGATTCTCTAATGAAAAACTGTTTTTT. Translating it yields CASSAIPGQGFSNEKLFF.

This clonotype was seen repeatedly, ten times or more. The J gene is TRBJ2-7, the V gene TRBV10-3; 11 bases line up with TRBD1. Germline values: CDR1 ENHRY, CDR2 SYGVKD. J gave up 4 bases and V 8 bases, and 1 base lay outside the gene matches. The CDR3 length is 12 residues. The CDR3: CAIRDRGYEQYF. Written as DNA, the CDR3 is TGTGCCATCCGGGACAGGGGGTACGAGCAGTACTTC.

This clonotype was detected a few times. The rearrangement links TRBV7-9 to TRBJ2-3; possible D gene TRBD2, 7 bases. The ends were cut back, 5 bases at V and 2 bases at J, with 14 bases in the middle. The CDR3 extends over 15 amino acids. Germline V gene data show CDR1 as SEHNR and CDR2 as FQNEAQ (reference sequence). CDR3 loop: CASSLRGAPTDTQYF. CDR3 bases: TGTGCCAGCAGCCTCCGGGGGGCCCCCACAGATACGCAGTATTTT. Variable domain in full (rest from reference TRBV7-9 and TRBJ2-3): DTGVSQNPRHKITKRGQNVTFRCDPISEHNRLYWYRQTLGQGPEFLTYFQNEAQLEKSRLLSDRFSAERPKGSFSTLEIQRTEQGDSAMYLCASSLRGAPTDTQYFGPGTRLTVL.

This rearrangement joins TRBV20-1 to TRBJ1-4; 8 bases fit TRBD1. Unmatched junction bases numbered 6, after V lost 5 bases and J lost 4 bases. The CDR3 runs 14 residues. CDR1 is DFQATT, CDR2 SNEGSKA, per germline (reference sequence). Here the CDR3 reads CSAWTGTNNEKLFF. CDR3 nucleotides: TGCAGTGCTTGGACAGGGACGAATAATGAAAAACTGTTTTTT.

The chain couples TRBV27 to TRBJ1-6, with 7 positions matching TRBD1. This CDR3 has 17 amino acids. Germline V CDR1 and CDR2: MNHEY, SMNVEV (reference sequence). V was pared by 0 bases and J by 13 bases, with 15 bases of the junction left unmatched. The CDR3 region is CASSLSAGGAGGRPLHF. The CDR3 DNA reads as TGTGCCAGCAGTTTATCAGCTGGGGGCGCAGGGGGGCGGCCCCTCCACTTT.

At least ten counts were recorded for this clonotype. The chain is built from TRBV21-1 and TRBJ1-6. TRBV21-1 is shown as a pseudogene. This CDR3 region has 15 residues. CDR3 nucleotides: TGTGCCAGCAGCGACTGGAGCTCCTATAATTCACCCCTCCACTTT. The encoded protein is CASSDWSSYNSPLHF.

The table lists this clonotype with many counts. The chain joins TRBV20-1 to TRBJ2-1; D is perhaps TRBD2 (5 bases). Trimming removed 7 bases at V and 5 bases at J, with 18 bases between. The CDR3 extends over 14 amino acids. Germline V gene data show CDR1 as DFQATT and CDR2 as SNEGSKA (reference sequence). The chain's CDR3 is CSVLGRTVNNEQFF. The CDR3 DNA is TGCAGTGTTTTGGGCCGGACTGTGAACAATGAGCAGTTCTTC.

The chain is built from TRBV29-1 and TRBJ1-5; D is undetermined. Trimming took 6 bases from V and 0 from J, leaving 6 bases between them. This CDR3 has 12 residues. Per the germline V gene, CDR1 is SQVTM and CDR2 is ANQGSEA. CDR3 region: CSVANSNQPQHF. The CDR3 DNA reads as TGCAGCGTGGCAAATAGCAATCAGCCCCAGCATTTT.

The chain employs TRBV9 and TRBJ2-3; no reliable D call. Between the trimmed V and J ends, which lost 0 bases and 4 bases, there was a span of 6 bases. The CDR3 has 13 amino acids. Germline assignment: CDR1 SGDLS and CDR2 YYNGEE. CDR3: CASSVEGSDTQYF. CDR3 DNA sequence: TGTGCCAGCAGCGTAGAGGGTTCAGATACGCAGTATTTT.

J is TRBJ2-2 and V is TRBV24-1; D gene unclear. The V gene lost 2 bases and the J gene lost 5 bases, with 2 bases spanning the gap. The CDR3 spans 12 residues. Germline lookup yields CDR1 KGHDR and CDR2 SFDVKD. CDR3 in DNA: TGTGCCACCAGTGATTGGACCGGGGAGCTGTTTTTT. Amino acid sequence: CATSDWTGELFF.

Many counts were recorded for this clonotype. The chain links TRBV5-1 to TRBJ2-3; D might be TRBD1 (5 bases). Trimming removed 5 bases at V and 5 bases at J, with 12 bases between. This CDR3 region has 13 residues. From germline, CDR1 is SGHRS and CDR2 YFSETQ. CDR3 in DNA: TGCGCCAGCAGATATAACGACAGAGATACGCAGTATTTT. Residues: CASRYNDRDTQYF.

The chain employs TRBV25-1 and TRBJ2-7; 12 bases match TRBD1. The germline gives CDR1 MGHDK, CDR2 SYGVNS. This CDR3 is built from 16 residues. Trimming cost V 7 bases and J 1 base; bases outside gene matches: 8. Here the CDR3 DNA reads TGTGCCAGCACAGGGACAGGGGGCGAAGTATCCTACGAGCAGTACTTC. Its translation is CASTGTGGEVSYEQYF.

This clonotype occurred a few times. The CDR3 nucleotides read TGTGCCAGTAGTAAGTGGGACAGCGAGACCCAGTACTTC. Translated: CASSKWDSETQYF. This chain uses TRBV19 with TRBJ2-5; 7 positions agree with TRBD1. J lost 5 bases, V lost 4 bases, and 4 bases had no gene match. This CDR3 spans 13 amino acids. In germline, CDR1 is LNHDA, CDR2 SQIVND (reference sequence).

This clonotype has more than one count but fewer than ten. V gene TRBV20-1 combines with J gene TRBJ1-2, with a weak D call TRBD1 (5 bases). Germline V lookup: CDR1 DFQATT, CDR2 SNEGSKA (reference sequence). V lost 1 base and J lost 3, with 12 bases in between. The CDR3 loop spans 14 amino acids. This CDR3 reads CSARVEGLDYGYTF. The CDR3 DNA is TGCAGTGCTAGAGTAGAGGGACTGGACTATGGCTACACCTTC.

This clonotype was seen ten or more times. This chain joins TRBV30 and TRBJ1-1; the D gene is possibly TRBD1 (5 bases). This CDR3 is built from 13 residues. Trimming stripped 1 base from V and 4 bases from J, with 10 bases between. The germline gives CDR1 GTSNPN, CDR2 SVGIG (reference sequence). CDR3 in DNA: TGTGCCTGGAGTGGCACTGGGGCCACTGAAGCTTTCTTT. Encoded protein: CAWSGTGATEAFF.

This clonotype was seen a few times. This CDR3 is CASGPQTGNTEAFF. The CDR3 coding sequence is TGTGCCAGCGGCCCCCAGACAGGAAACACTGAAGCTTTCTTT. The chain has TRBV7-8 and TRBJ1-1, with D possibly matching TRBD1 (6 bases). V shed 8 bases and J shed 2 bases, with 15 bases lying between them. CDR3 length: 14 amino acids. From germline, CDR1 is SGHVS and CDR2 FQNEAQ.

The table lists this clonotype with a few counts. As DNA, the CDR3 is TGTGCCAGTAGATCGAGGGGTGCCGGGGAGCTGTTTTTT. Its translation is CASRSRGAGELFF. J is TRBJ2-2 and V is TRBV19; possibly TRBD1 or TRBD2 for D (5 bases each). CDR1 and CDR2 (germline): LNHDA, SQIVND (reference sequence). The CDR3 consists of 13 residues. V lost 6 bases to trimming and J lost 6 bases, with 11 bases between them.

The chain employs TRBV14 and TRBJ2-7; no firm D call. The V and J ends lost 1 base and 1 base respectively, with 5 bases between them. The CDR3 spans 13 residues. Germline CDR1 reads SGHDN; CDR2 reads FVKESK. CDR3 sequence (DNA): TGTGCCAGCAGCCAAGTCAGGTCCTACGAGCAGTACTTC. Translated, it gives CASSQVRSYEQYF.

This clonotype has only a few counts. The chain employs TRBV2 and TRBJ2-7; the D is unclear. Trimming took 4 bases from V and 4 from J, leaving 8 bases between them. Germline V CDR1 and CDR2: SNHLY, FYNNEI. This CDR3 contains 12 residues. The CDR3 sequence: CASSGYEYEQYF. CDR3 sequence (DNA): TGTGCCAGCAGTGGGTATGAGTACGAGCAGTACTTC.

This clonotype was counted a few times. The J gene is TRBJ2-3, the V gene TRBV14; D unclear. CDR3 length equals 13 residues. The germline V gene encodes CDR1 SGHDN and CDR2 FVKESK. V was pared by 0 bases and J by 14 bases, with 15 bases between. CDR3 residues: CASSQENGPLGYF. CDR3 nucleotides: TGTGCCAGCAGCCAAGAAAACGGACCACTCGGGTATTTT.

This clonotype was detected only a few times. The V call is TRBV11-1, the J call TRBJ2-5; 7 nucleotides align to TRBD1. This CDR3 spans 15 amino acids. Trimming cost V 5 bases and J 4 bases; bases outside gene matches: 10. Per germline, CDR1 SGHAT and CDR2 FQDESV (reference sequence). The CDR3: CASSMGPGGPETQYF. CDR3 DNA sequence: TGTGCCAGCAGCATGGGACCAGGGGGTCCAGAGACCCAGTACTTC.

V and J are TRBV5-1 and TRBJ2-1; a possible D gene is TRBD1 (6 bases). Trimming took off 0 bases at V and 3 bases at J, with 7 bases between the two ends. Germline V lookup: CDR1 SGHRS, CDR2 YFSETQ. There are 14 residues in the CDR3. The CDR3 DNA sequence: TGCGCCAGCAGCTTGGGGACAGTCTACAATGAGCAGTTCTTC. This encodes CASSLGTVYNEQFF.

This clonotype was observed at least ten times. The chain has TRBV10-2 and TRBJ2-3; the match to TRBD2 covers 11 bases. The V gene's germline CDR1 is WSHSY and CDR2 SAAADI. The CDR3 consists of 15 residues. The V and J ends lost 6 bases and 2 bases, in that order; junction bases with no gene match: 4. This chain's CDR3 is CASRPSGGITDTQYF. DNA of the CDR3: TGCGCCAGCAGGCCTAGCGGGGGGATCACAGATACGCAGTATTTT.

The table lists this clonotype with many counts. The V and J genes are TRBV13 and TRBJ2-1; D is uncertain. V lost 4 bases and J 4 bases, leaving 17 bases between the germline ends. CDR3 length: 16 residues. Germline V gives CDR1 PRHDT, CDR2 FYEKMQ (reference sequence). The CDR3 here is CASSSRARKAYNEQFF. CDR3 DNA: TGTGCCAGCAGCTCCCGAGCCCGGAAAGCATACAATGAGCAGTTCTTC.

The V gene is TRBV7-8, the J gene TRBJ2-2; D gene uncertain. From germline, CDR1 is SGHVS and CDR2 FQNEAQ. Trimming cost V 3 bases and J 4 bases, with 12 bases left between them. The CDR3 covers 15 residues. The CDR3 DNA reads TGTGCCAGCAGCTTGTTTACTGCCCTCACCGGGGAGCTGTTTTTT. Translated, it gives CASSLFTALTGELFF. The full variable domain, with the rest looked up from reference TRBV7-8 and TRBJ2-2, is GAGVSQSPRYKVAKRGQDVALRCDPISGHVSLFWYQQALGQGPEFLTYFQNEAQLDKSGLPSDRFFAERPEGSVSTLKIQRTQQEDSAVYLCASSLFTALTGELFFGEGSRLTVL.

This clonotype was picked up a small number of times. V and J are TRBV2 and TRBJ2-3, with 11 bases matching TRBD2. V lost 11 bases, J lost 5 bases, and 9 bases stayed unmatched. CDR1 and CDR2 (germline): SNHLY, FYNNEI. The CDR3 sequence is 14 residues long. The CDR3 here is CALRLAGGGDTQYF. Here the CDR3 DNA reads TGTGCCCTCAGGCTAGCGGGGGGCGGAGATACGCAGTATTTT.

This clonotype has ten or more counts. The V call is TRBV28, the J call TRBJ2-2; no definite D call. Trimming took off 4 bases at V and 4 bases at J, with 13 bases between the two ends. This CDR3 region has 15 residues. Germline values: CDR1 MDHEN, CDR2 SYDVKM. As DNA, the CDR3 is TGTGCCAGCAGTTCGCAGAGCGACTCCACCGGGGAGCTGTTTTTT. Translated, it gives CASSSQSDSTGELFF.

The CDR3 region has the DNA TGCGCCAGCAGCCGAGAACCCCGGGACCCCGAGGGTATGGGTGGCAATCAGCCCCAGCATTTT. Protein sequence: CASSREPRDPEGMGGNQPQHF. The chain combines TRBV4-1 with TRBJ1-5; D possibly corresponds to TRBD1 (5 bases). There are 21 residues in the CDR3. Trimming removed 4 bases at V and 2 bases at J, with 30 bases between. Germline lookup yields CDR1 MGHRA and CDR2 YSYEKL.